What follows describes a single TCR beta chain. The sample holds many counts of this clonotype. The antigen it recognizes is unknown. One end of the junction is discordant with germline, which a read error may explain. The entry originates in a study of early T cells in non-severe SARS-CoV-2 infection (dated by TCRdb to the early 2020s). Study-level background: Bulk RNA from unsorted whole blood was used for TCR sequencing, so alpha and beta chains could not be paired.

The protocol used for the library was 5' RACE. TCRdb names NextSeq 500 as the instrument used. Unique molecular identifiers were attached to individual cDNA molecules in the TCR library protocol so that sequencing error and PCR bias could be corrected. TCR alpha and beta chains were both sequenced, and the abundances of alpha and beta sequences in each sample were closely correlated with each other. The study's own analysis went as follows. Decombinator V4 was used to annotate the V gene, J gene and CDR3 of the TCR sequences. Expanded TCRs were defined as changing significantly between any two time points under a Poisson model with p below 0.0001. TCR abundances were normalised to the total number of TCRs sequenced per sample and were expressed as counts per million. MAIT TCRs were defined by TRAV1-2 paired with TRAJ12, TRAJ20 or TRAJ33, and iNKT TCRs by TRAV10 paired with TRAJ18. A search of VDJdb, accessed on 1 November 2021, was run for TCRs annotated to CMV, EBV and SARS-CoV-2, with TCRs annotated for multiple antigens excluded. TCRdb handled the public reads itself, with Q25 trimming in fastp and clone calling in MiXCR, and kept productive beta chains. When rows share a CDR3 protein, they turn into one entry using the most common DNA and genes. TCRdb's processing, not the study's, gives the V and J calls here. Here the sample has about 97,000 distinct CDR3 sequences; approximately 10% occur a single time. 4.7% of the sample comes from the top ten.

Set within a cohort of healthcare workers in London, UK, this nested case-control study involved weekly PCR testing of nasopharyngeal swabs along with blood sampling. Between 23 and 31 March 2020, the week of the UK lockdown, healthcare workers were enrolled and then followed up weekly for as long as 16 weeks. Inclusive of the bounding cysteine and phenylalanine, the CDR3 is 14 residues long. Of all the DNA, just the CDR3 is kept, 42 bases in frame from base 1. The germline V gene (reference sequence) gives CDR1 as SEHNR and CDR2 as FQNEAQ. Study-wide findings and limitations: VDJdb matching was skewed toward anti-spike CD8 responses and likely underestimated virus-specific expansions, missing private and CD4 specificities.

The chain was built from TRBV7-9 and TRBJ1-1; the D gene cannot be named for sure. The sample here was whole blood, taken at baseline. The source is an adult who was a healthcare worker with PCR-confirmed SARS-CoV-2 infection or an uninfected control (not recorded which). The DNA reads TGTGCCAGCAGCTTAATATCACCCAACACTGAAGTTTTCTTT. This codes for CASSLISPNTEVFF.